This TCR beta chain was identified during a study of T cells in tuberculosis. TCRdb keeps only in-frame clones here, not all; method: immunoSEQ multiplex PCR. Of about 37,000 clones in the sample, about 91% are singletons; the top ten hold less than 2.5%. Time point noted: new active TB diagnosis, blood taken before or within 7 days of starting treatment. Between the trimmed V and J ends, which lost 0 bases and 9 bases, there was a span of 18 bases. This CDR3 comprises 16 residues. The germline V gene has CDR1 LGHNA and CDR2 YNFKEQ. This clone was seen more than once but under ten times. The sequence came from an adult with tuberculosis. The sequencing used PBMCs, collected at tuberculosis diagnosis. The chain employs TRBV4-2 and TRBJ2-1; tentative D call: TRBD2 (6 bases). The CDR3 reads CASSQEGRGAIGEQFF. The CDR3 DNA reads TGTGCCAGCAGCCAAGAGGGGCGGGGCGCCATTGGTGAGCAGTTCTTC.